The rows below give T cell receptor beta chains drawn from one sample of a study of T cells after yellow fever vaccination. A single record per CDR3 protein comes from TCRdb applying MiXCR to the 5' RACE reads. The table lists under 600,000 distinct CDR3 sequences, 21% of them singletons. The source material was PBMCs, sampled approximately 22 days after the first yellow fever vaccination. The receptors were gathered from a man aged 18-30 years who received the YFV17D yellow fever vaccine. CDR3s include the opening cysteine and the closing phenylalanine or tryptophan. The D gene is left open where the match is weak. Size values are once, few and many counts, or a class for expanded clones, and some rows have none.

size,J,D,V,length,CDR3,DNA
NA,TRBJ1-1,NA,TRBV7-2,15,CASSFPAGGFSEAFF,TGTGCCAGCAGCTTCCCCGCGGGGGGGTTTTCTGAAGCTTTCTTT
NA,TRBJ1-4,TRBD1,TRBV12-3/TRBV12-4,17,CASSLTLGTATNEKLFF,TGTGCCAGCAGTTTAACCCTAGGGACAGCTACTAATGAAAAACTGTTTTTT
many,TRBJ2-1,TRBD2,TRBV11-2,15,CASSLVAGSYNEQFF,TGTGCCAGCAGCTTAGTAGCGGGGAGCTACAATGAGCAGTTCTTC
few,TRBJ2-1,TRBD1,TRBV7-9,14,CASSSRDSYYEQFF,TGTGCCAGCAGCTCCCGGGACAGTTACTATGAGCAGTTCTTC
few,TRBJ2-1,TRBD2,TRBV4-1,17,CASSQFSGGVQRNEQFF,TGCGCCAGCAGCCAATTTAGCGGGGGGGTTCAAAGGAATGAGCAGTTCTTC
NA,TRBJ2-2,NA,TRBV2,12,CASTLTTGELFF,TGTGCCAGCACCTTAACTACCGGGGAGCTGTTTTTT
NA,TRBJ1-3,NA,TRBV7-2,16,CASSYGATHSGNTIYF,TGTGCCAGCAGCTATGGGGCCACGCACTCTGGAAACACCATATATTTT
few,TRBJ2-5,TRBD2,TRBV6-6,13,CASIAGGLETQYF,TGTGCCAGCATAGCGGGGGGTTTAGAGACCCAGTACTTC
few,TRBJ2-5,TRBD2,TRBV4-1,19,CASSHKGTSGGLLQETQYF,TGCGCCAGCAGCCACAAAGGGACTAGCGGGGGCCTTCTACAAGAGACCCAGTACTTC
few,TRBJ2-4,NA,TRBV7-3,13,CASSSLRPNIQYF,TGTGCCAGCAGCTCTCTCCGCCCCAACATTCAGTACTTC
few,TRBJ1-2,NA,TRBV29-1,11,CSVDANYGYTF,TGCAGCGTTGATGCTAACTATGGCTACACCTTC
NA,TRBJ1-1,TRBD1,TRBV7-2,16,CASSRLISRTGTEAFF,TGTGCCAGCAGCCGACTCATCTCCCGGACAGGCACTGAAGCTTTCTTT
NA,TRBJ1-2,NA,TRBV6-6,10,CASSWDGYTF,TGTGCCAGCAGTTGGGACGGCTACACCTTC
NA,TRBJ2-5,NA,TRBV10-3,13,CAISRQDEETQYF,TGTGCCATCAGTAGACAGGATGAAGAGACCCAGTACTTC
NA,TRBJ2-7,NA,TRBV5-5,16,CASSLVGDPSSYEQYF,TGTGCCAGCAGCTTGGTCGGGGACCCCAGCTCCTACGAGCAGTACTTC
few,TRBJ2-5,NA,TRBV7-9,14,CASSMRRDQETQYF,TGTGCCAGCAGCATGCGCCGGGATCAAGAGACCCAGTACTTC